The entry that follows covers one T cell receptor beta chain sequence. The antigen is unknown. The sample originates from a study of blood T cells in healthy people across ages. General observations from the study: Among T cells, TCR beta diversity per million cells dropped roughly linearly as age rose. Unsorted PBMC input precluded a conclusive naive versus antigen-experienced comparison.

PCR was performed a second time for roughly 6 to 12 cycles using a sample-barcoded 5' primer and a J-beta primer mix. TCRdb itself ran the 5' RACE reads through MiXCR, one entry per CDR3 protein. The table lists about 640,000 distinct CDR3 sequences, under 65% of them singletons. The CDR3 runs 18 residues. V dropped 7 bases and J dropped 0 bases, with 19 bases sitting between them. The germline CDR1 and CDR2 sequences are MNHNS and SASEGT. The receptor was isolated from a man aged 60-69 years in good health. This chain joins TRBV6-1 and TRBJ2-6, with D perhaps TRBD1 or TRBD2 (5 bases each). The sequencing sample was made of blood. The chain's CDR3 is CASTRYRGLGSGANVLTF. Here the CDR3 DNA reads TGTGCCAGCACCAGGTACCGGGGCCTCGGCTCTGGGGCCAACGTCCTGACTTTC.